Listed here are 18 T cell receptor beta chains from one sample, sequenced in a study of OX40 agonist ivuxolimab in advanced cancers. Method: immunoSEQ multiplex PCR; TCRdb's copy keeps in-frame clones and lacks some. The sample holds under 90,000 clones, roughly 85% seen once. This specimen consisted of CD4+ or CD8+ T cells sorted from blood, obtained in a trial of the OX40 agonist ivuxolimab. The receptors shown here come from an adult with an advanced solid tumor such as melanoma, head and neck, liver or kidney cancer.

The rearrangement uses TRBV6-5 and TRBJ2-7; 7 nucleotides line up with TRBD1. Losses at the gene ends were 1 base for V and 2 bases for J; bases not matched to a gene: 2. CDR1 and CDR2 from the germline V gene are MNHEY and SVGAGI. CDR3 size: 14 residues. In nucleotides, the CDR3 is TGTGCCAGCAGTTACTGGGACAGCCCCTACGAGCAGTACTTC. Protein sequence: CASSYWDSPYEQYF.

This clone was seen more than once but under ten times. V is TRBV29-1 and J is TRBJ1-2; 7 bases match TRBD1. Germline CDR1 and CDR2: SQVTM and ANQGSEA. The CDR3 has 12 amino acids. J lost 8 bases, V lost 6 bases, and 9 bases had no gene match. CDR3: CSVQEGARGYTF. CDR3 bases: TGCAGCGTCCAGGAGGGGGCTCGGGGCTACACCTTC.

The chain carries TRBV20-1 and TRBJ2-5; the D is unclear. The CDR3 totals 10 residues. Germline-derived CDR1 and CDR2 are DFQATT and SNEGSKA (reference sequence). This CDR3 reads CSLVQETQYF. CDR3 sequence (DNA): TGCAGCCTCGTTCAAGAGACCCAGTACTTC.

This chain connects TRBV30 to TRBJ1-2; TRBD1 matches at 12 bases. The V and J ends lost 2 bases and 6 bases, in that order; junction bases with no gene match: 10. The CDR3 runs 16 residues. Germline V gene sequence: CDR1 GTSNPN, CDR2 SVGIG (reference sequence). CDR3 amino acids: CAWSPARDRGPDGYTF. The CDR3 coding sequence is TGTGCCTGGAGTCCCGCCCGGGACAGGGGGCCGGATGGCTACACCTTC.

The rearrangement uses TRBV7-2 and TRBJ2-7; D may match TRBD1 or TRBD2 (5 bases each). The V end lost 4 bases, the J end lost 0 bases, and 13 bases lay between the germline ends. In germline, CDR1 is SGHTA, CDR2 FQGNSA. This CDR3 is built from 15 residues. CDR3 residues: CASSSGRTSSYEQYF. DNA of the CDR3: TGTGCCAGCAGCTCGGGACGGACGAGCTCCTACGAGCAGTACTTC.

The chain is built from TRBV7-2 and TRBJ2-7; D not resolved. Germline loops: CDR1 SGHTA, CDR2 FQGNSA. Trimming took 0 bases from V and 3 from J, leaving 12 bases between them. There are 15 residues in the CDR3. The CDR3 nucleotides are TGTGCCAGCAGCTTAGCGGGCGGTAACTACTACGAGCAGTACTTC. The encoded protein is CASSLAGGNYYEQYF.

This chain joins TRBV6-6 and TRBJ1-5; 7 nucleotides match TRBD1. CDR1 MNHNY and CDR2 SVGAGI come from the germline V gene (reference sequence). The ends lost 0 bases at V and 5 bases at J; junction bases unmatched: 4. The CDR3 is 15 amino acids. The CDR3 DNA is TGTGCCAGCAGTTACTCCACAGGGGTGTATCAGCCCCAGCATTTT. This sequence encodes CASSYSTGVYQPQHF.

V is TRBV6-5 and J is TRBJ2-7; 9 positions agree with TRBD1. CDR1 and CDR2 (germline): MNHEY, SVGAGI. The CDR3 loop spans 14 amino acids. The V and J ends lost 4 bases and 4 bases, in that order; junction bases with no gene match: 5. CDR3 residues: CASSFLQGAYEQYF. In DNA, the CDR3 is TGTGCCAGCAGTTTCTTACAGGGGGCTTACGAGCAGTACTTC.

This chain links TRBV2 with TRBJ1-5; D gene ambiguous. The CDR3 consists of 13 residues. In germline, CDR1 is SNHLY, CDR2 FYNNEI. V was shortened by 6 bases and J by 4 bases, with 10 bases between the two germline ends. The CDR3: CASSPGQNQPQHF. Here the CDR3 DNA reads TGTGCCAGCAGCCCTGGGCAGAATCAGCCCCAGCATTTT.

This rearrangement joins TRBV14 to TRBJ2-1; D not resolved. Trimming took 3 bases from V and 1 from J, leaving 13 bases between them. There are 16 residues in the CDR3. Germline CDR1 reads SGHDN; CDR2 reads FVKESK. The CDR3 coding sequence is TGTGCCAGCAGCCATTACACCACGAAGTCCTACAATGAGCAGTTCTTC. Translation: CASSHYTTKSYNEQFF.

This CDR3 is CASSLAGSVQETQYF. The CDR3 nucleotides read TGTGCCAGCAGCTTAGCGGGATCGGTACAAGAGACCCAGTACTTC. This sequence joins TRBV7-8 and TRBJ2-5; D call uncertain. CDR3 size: 15 residues. V lost 0 bases and J lost 2, with 10 bases in between. CDR1 and CDR2 (germline): SGHVS, FQNEAQ. Combining the CDR3 with reference TRBV7-8 and TRBJ2-5 gives the whole variable domain GAGVSQSPRYKVAKRGQDVALRCDPISGHVSLFWYQQALGQGPEFLTYFQNEAQLDKSGLPSDRFFAERPEGSVSTLKIQRTQQEDSAVYLCASSLAGSVQETQYFGPGTRLLVL.

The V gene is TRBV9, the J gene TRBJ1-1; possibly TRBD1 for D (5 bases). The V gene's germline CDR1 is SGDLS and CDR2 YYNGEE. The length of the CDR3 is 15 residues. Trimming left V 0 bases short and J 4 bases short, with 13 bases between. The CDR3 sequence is CASSVVPGGGTEAFF. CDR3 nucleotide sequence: TGTGCCAGCAGCGTAGTCCCCGGGGGAGGCACTGAAGCTTTCTTT.

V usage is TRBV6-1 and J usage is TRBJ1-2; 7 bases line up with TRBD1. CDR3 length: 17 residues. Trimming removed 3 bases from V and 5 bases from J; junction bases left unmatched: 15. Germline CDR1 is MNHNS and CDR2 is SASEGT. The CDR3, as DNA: TGTGCCAGCAGTGATCTACGGGCGGACAGGTCGAGGTATGGCTACACCTTC. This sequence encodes CASSDLRADRSRYGYTF.

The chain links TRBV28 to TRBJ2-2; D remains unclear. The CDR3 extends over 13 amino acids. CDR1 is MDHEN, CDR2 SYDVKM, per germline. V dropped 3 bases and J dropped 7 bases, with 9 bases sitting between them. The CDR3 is CASSLVWNGELFF. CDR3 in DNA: TGTGCCAGCAGTTTGGTTTGGAACGGGGAGCTGTTTTTT.

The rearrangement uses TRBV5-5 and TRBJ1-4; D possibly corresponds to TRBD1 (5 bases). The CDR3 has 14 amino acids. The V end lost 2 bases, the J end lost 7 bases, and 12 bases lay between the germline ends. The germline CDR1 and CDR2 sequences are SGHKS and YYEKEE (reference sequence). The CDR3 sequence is CASSLGDVVEKLFF. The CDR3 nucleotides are TGTGCCAGCAGCTTAGGGGATGTTGTTGAAAAACTGTTTTTT.

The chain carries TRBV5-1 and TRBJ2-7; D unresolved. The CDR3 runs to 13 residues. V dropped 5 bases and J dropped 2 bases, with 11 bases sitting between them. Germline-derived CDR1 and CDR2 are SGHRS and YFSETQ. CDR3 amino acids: CASSFGQTYEQYF. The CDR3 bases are TGCGCCAGCAGTTTCGGGCAGACCTACGAGCAGTACTTC.

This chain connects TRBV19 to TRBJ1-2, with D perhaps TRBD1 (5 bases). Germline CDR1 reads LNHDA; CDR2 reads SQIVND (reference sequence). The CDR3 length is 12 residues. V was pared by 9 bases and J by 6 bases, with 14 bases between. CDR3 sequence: CASAGPPNGYTF. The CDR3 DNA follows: TGTGCCAGCGCGGGACCCCCGAATGGCTACACCTTC.

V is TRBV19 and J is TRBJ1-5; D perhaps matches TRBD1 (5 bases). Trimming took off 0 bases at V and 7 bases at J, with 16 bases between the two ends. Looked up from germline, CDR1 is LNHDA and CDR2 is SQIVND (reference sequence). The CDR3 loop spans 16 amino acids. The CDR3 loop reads CASSIDASQGWQPQHF. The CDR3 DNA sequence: TGTGCCAGTAGTATAGATGCCTCGCAGGGTTGGCAGCCCCAGCATTTT.